The count of the clone carrying this T cell receptor (beta chain) is one. The data were obtained in a study of T-cell memory formation after mild COVID-19. The CDR3 runs 15 residues. The germline CDR1 and CDR2 sequences are DFQATT and SNEGSKA (reference sequence). V lost 0 bases, J lost 5 bases, and 14 bases lay in between. Each CDR3 protein gets one entry after TCRdb re-called the 5' RACE reads with MiXCR. The sample carries roughly 320,000 distinct CDR3 sequences, approximately 27% recorded once. This rearrangement joins TRBV20-1 to TRBJ2-1, with D perhaps TRBD2 (7 bases). This clonotype was obtained from an adult woman who had mild COVID-19 (a few samples of this study predate the infection). Cell type and time point are not known. The sample consisted of PBMCs or a T cell subset sorted from them (not recorded which). The CDR3 loop is CSARDERGAHNEQFF. CDR3 nucleotides: TGCAGTGCTAGAGATGAACGGGGGGCCCACAATGAGCAGTTCTTC.